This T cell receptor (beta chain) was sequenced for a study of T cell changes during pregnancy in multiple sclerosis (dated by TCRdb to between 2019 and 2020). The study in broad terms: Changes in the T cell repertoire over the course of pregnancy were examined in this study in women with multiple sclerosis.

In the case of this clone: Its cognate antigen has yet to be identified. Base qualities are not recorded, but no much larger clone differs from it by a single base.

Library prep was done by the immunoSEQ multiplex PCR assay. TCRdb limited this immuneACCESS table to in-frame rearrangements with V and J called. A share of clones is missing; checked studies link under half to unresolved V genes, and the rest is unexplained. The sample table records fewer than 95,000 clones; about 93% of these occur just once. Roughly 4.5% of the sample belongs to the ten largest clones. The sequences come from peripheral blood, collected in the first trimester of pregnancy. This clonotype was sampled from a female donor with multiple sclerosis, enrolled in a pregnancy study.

The nucleotide sequence is TGCGCCAGCAGCTTGTTAACAGGCTTTGAGGTAGATGGCTACACCTTC. It encodes CASSLLTGFEVDGYTF. The rearrangement joined TRBV5-1 to TRBJ1-2, and the D gene may be TRBD1, 5 bases matching. From the cysteine up to the phenylalanine, the CDR3 has a length of 16 residues. The retained sequence is limited to the CDR3, 48 bases, with the frame set at the first base. Trimming at the junction amounts to 1 base on V and 6 bases on J, and the germline ends lie 19 bases apart. Reading the germline V gene gives CDR1 SGHRS and CDR2 YFSETQ.